The rows below give T cell receptor beta chains drawn from one sample of a study of technical replicates of blood from a handful of donors. The assay was immunoSEQ multiplex PCR, and TCRdb's table has in-frame clones only and misses some. The table has about 82,000 clones, roughly 94% seen once; the top ten hold 0.39%. Sequenced: T cells isolated from PBMCs. These receptors were taken from a human donor in good health. Each CDR3 is given with its conserved first and last residue. The order of the fields is clone size, V gene, J gene, D gene, CDR3 protein, CDR3 DNA. D genes are given only for firm matches. Clone size, where shown, is once, few, many, or a class for clones that have expanded.

>.|TRBV7-2|TRBJ1-3|.
CASSLVQSRSGNTIYF
TGTGCCAGCAGCTTAGTACAGAGTCGCTCTGGAAACACCATATATTTT
>.|TRBV30|TRBJ2-1|TRBD2
CAWSIGTSVYEQFF
TGTGCCTGGAGCATAGGGACTAGCGTGTATGAGCAGTTCTTC
>.|TRBV29-1|TRBJ1-3|.
CSVDRAGTGTGNTIYF
TGCAGCGTTGACAGAGCCGGAACAGGGACTGGAAACACCATATATTTT
>.|TRBV14|TRBJ1-1|.
CASSQALLGRPFF
TGTGCCAGCAGCCAAGCGTTGCTAGGCCGACCCTTCTTT
>.|TRBV29-1|TRBJ1-1|.
CSGEQVEAFF
TGCAGCGGGGAACAGGTAGAAGCTTTCTTT
>once|TRBV7-3|TRBJ2-5|TRBD1
CASSQTGSPQETQYF
TGTGCCAGCAGCCAGACAGGGTCCCCCCAAGAGACCCAGTACTTC
>once|TRBV2|TRBJ2-1|TRBD2
CASSPSGTIYNEQFF
TGTGCCAGCAGTCCAAGCGGGACCATTTACAATGAGCAGTTCTTC
>.|TRBV19|TRBJ2-5|TRBD1
CASSPGQGGVETQYF
TGTGCCAGTAGTCCAGGACAGGGGGGAGTAGAGACCCAGTACTTC
>once|TRBV15|TRBJ1-2|.
CATSRDWGLGYTF
TGTGCCACCAGCAGAGATTGGGGGCTCGGCTACACCTTC
>.|TRBV25-1|TRBJ2-5|.
CASSVDSLQETQYF
TGTGCCAGCAGTGTTGACAGCCTGCAAGAGACCCAGTACTTC
>.|TRBV5-4|TRBJ2-2|.
CASSLRGGGNTGELFF
TGTGCCAGCAGCTTAAGAGGGGGGGGTAACACCGGGGAGCTGTTTTTT
>.|TRBV4-2|TRBJ2-3|TRBD2
CASSQGTSGSEGTDTQYF
TGTGCCAGCAGCCAAGGGACTAGCGGGAGTGAAGGCACAGATACGCAGTATTTT
>once|TRBV4-3|TRBJ2-7|TRBD2
CASSQGTSGRISYEQYF
TGCGCCAGCAGCCAAGGCACTAGCGGGAGGATCTCCTACGAGCAGTACTTC
>.|TRBV9|TRBJ2-1|TRBD2
CASSDHSGGSYNEQFF
TGTGCCAGCAGCGACCATAGCGGGGGCTCCTACAATGAGCAGTTCTTC
>.|TRBV5-4|TRBJ2-1|TRBD1
CASSLRWDSLGNEQFF
TGTGCCAGCAGCTTACGATGGGACAGCCTTGGCAATGAGCAGTTCTTC
>.|TRBV27|TRBJ2-7|TRBD1
CASRGRGRHEQYF
TGTGCCAGCAGGGGCAGGGGGCGCCACGAGCAGTACTTC
>.|TRBV9|TRBJ1-4|.
CASSVRGSTNEKLFF
TGTGCCAGCAGCGTACGGGGGTCGACTAATGAAAAACTGTTTTTT
>.|TRBV6-1|TRBJ2-7|TRBD1
CASSSYDRGHYEQYF
TGTGCCAGCAGTAGCTATGACAGGGGTCACTACGAGCAGTACTTC
>once|TRBV6-6|TRBJ2-5|TRBD2
CASSPAGTIVETQYF
TGTGCCAGCAGTCCAGCGGGGACGATTGTGGAGACCCAGTACTTC
>.|TRBV2|TRBJ2-2|TRBD2
CASSEPNLAGETNTGELFF
TGTGCCAGCAGTGAACCCAATCTAGCGGGAGAGACGAACACCGGGGAGCTGTTTTTT
>.|TRBV7-9|TRBJ2-5|.
CASSFLVALQETQYF
TGTGCCAGCAGCTTCCTAGTAGCCCTGCAAGAGACCCAGTACTTC
>.|TRBV9|TRBJ2-5|TRBD1
CASSVGDRVKETQYF
TGTGCCAGCAGCGTAGGGGACAGGGTCAAAGAGACCCAGTACTTC
>.|TRBV29-1|TRBJ1-2|TRBD1
CSVVTDRGMRDGYTF
TGCAGCGTTGTTACGGACAGGGGGATGAGAGATGGCTACACCTTC
>.|TRBV30|TRBJ2-4|.
CAWRGPGDIQYF
TGTGCCTGGAGGGGGCCAGGGGACATTCAGTACTTC
>.|TRBV28|TRBJ1-1|TRBD1
CASPGTGGTTEAFF
TGTGCCAGCCCCGGGACAGGGGGGACCACTGAAGCTTTCTTT
>.|TRBV7-9|TRBJ2-3|TRBD2
CASSLLASGSRDTQYF
TGTGCCAGCAGCTTATTGGCTAGCGGGAGCAGGGATACGCAGTATTTT
>few|TRBV28|TRBJ1-2|.
CASEGTIYGYTF
TGTGCCAGCGAGGGGACAATCTATGGCTACACCTTC
>once|TRBV7-3|TRBJ2-7|.
CASSPNLGYEQYF
TGTGCCAGCAGCCCAAATCTCGGGTACGAGCAGTACTTC
>once|TRBV19|TRBJ1-1|TRBD1
CASSGYRGLLGTEAFF
TGTGCCAGTAGTGGCTACAGGGGGCTCCTAGGGACTGAAGCTTTCTTT
>.|TRBV27|TRBJ1-2|TRBD1
CASSAGTGYGYTF
TGTGCCAGCAGTGCCGGGACAGGCTATGGCTACACCTTC
>few|TRBV27|TRBJ1-5|TRBD1
CASSLRRDSHMPQHF
TGTGCCAGCAGTTTGCGCCGGGACAGCCATATGCCCCAGCATTTT
>.|TRBV6-1|TRBJ1-1|.
CASIRQVTVNTEAFF
TGTGCCAGCATTAGACAGGTCACCGTGAACACTGAAGCTTTCTTT
>once|TRBV19|TRBJ2-7|.
CASSVQGSHEQYF
TGTGCCAGTAGCGTCCAGGGGTCCCACGAGCAGTACTTC